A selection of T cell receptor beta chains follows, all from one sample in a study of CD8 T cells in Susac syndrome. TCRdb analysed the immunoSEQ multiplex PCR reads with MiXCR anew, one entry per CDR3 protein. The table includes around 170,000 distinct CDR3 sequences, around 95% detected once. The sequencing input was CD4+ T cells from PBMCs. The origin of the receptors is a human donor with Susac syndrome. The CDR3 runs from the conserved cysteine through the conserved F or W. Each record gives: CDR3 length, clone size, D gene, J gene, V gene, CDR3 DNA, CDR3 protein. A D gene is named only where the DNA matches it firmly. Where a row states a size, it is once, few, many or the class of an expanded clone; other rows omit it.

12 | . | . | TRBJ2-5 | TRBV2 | TGTGCCAGCAGTGAACTGCTTGAGACCCAGTACTTC | CASSELLETQYF
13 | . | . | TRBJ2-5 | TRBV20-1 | TGCAGTGCTTTTAGGGGAGTAGAAGAGACCCAGTACTTC | CSAFRGVEETQYF
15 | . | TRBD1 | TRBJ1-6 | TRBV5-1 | TGCGCCAGCAGCTTGGAGGGACAGGGGAGATCACCCCTCCACTTT | CASSLEGQGRSPLHF
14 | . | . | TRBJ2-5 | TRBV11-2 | TGTGCCAGCAGCCGTGATAGGAACCAAGAGACCCAGTACTTC | CASSRDRNQETQYF
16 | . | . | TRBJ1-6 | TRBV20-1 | TGCAGTGCTAGTAGAAGTCAGGGAAGGGGGGATTCACCCCTCCACTTT | CSASRSQGRGDSPLHF
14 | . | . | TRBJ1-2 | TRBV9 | TGTGCCAGCAGCACCGGGACGGACCTCTATGGCTACACCTTC | CASSTGTDLYGYTF
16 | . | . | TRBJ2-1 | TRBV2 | TGTGCCAGCACCATATTTGGGACTCTCAGGGTCAATGAGCAGTTCTTC | CASTIFGTLRVNEQFF
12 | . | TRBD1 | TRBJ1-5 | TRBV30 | TGTGCTACGGGACAGTCCAATCAGCCCCAGCATTTT | CATGQSNQPQHF
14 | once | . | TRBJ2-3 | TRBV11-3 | TGTGCCAGCAGCGGAGGAGGGAACACAGATACGCAGTATTTT | CASSGGGNTDTQYF
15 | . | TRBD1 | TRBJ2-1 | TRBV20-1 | TGCAGTGCTAGAGCCCCACAGGGGGCCTACAATGAGCAGTTCTTC | CSARAPQGAYNEQFF
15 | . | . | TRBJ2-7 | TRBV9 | TGTGCCAGCAGCGGGCCACAGGGCGGGCCCTACGAGCAGTACTTC | CASSGPQGGPYEQYF
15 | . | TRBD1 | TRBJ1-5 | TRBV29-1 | TGCAGCGTTGTACAGGGGGGATCGAGCAATCAGCCCCAGCATTTT | CSVVQGGSSNQPQHF
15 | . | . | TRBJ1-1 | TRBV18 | TGTGCCAGCTCACCACGAACGTCAGAGAACACTGAAGCTTTCTTT | CASSPRTSENTEAFF
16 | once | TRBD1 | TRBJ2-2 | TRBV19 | TGTGCCAGTACGAACCGGGACAGGGTTAACACCGGGGAGCTGTTTTTT | CASTNRDRVNTGELFF
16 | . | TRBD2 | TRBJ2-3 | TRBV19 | TGTGCCAGTAGGACCCTAGCGGGGGCTTACACAGATACGCAGTATTTT | CASRTLAGAYTDTQYF
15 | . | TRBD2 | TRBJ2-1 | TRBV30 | TGTGCCTGGAGAAACAGCGGGGGGCTTAACAATGAGCAGTTCTTC | CAWRNSGGLNNEQFF
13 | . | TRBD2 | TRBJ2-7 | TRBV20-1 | TGCAGTTACCTCCCTAGCGGGGGATACGAGCAGTACTTC | CSYLPSGGYEQYF
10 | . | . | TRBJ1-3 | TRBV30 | TGTGCCTGGGGGCCGGGACCGAGTAATTTT | CAWGPGPSNF
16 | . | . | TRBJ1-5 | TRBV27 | TGTGCCAGCAGTTTGATGGGATCACGGCGGGGACAGCCCCAGCATTTT | CASSLMGSRRGQPQHF
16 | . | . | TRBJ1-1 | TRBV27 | TGTGCCAGCAGTTTCACCTTACTGACTGGGAACACTGAAGCTTTCTTT | CASSFTLLTGNTEAFF
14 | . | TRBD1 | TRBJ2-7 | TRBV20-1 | TGCAGTGCGACGATGGGACAGCTAGCCTACGAGCAGTACTTC | CSATMGQLAYEQYF
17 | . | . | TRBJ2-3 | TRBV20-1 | TGCAGTGCTAGGAAAGAAGAGGCGATCTCCCGCACAGATACGCAGTATTTT | CSARKEEAISRTDTQYF
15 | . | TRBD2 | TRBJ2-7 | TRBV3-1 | TGTGCCAGCAGCCAAGATCCCCCGGGAGGGGCCGAGCAGTACTTC | CASSQDPPGGAEQYF
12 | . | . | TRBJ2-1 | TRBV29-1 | TGCAGCGTTGGTGCTAGGTGGGATGAGCAGTTCTTC | CSVGARWDEQFF
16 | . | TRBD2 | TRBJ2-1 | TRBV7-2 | TGTGCCAGCAGCACCCGGACTAGCGGGGGGCGTGGTGAGCAGTTCTTC | CASSTRTSGGRGEQFF
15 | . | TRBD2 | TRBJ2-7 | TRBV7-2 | TGTGCCAGCAGCCCCCTAGCGGGGGGACCCTACGAGCAGTACTTC | CASSPLAGGPYEQYF
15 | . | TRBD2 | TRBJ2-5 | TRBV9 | TGTGCCAGCAGCGTAGTTGCTAGCGGGAGAGAGACCCAGTACTTC | CASSVVASGRETQYF
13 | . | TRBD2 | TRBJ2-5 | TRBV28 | TGTGCCAGTACTAGCGGGGGCGTGGAGACCCAGTACTTC | CASTSGGVETQYF
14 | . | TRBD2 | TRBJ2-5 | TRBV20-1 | TGCAGTGCTAGACTAGCGGGGGGCACCGAGACCCAGTACTTC | CSARLAGGTETQYF
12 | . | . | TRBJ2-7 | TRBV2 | TGTGCCAGCAGTGATTACAGCTACGAGCAGTACTTC | CASSDYSYEQYF
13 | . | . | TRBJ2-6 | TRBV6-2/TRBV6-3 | TGTGCCGGCGGGGTGTCTGGGGCCAACGTCCTGACTTTC | CAGGVSGANVLTF